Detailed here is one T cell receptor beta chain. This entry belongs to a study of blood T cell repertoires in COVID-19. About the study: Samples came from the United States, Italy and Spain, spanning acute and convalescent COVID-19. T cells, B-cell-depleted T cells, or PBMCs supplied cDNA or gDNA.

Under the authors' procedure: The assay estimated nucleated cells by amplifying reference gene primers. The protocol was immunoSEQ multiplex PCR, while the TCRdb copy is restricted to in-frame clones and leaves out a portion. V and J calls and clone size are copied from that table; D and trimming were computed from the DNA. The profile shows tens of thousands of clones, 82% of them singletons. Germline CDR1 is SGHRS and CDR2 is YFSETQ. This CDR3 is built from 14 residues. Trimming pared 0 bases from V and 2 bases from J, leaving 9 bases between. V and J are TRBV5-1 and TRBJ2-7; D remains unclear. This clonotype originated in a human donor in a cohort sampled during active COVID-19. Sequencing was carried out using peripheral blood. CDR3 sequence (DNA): TGCGCCAGCAGCTTGGCTGGCAGAACCTACGAGCAGTACTTC. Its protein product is CASSLAGRTYEQYF.